What follows describes a single TCR beta chain. This may be a read error: a much more frequent sequence differs by one nucleotide. The data stem from a study of regulatory T cells in long-lasting Graves disease. V was cut by 3 bases and J by 3 bases, with 12 bases left in between. The CDR3 runs 15 residues. Germline V gives CDR1 MNHNS, CDR2 SASEGT. As to time point: newly diagnosed GD, antithyroid drugs for less than 3 months. The TCR library was prepared using RNA isolated from PBMCs. Arm-PCR of CDR3 regions and iRepertoire HTBI primers were the basis on which TCR beta libraries were built. TCRdb re-derived calls from the multiplex PCR reads in MiXCR, one entry per CDR3 protein. Counted here are some 340,000 distinct CDR3 sequences, roughly 10% occurring once; the ten biggest clones make up approximately 20%. Separately, the same data were catalogued under a study of T cells in Graves' hyperthyroidism and ophthalmopathy. That work adds: Exclusions: uncontrolled infection, other autoimmune disease, pregnancy, lactation. Initially, a first-round RT-PCR of the TCR CDR3 employed the HTBI primer set. Within blood appeared most thyroid clonotypes that had expanded above 0.001.

Source: peripheral blood mononuclear cells (PBMCs), taken at new diagnosis, from a patient treated with antithyroid drugs. The clonotype comes from a woman aged 18-29 years with Graves disease. The chain couples TRBV6-1 to TRBJ1-5; D might be TRBD1 (6 bases). The chain's CDR3 is CASSEYRTDNQPQHF. The CDR3 DNA sequence: TGTGCCAGCAGTGAGTACAGGACAGACAATCAGCCCCAGCATTTT.